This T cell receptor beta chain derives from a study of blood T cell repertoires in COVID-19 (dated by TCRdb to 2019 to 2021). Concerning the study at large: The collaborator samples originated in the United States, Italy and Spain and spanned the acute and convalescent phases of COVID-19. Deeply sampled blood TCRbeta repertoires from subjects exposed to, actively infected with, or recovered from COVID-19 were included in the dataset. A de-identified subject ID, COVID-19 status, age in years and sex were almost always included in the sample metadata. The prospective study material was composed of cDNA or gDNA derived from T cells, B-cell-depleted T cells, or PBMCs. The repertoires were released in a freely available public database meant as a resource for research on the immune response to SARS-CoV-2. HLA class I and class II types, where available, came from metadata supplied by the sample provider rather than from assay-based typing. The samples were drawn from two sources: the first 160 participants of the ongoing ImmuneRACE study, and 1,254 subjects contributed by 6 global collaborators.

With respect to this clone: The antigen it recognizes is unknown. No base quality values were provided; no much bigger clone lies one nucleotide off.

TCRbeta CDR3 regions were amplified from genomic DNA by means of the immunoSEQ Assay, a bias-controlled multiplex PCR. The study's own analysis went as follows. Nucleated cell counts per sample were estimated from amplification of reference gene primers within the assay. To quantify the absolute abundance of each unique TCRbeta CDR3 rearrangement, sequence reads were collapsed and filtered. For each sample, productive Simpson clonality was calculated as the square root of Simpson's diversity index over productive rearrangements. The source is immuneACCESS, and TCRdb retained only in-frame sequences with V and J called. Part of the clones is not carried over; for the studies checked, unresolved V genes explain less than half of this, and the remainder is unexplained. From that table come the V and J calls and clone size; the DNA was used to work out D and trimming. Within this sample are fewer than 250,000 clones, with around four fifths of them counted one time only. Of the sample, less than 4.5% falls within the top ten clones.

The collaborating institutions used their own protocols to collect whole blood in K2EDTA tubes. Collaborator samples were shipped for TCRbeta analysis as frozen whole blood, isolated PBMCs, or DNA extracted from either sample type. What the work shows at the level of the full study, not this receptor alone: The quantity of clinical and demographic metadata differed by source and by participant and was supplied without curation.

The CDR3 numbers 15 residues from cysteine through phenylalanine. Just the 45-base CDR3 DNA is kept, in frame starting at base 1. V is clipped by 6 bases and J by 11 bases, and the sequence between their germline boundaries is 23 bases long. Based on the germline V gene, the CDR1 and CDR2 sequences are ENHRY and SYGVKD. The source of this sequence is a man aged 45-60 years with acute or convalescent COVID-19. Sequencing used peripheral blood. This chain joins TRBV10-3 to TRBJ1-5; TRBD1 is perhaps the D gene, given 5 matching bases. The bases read TGTGCCATCAGCCCCGGGGACTCCTCAATCTTGGCCCAGCATTTT. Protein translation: CAISPGDSSILAQHF.